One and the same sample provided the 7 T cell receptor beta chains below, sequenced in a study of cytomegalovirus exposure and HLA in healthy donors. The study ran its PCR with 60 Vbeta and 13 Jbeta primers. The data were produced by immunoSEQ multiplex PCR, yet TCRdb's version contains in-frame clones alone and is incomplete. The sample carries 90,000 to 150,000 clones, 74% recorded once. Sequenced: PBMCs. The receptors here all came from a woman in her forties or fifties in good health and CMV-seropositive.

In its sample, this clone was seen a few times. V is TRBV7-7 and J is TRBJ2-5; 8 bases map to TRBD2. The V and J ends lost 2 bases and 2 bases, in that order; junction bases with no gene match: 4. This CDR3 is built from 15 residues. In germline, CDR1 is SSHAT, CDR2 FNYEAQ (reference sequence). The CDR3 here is CASSLLAGKQETQYF. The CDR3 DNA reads TGTGCCAGCAGCTTACTAGCGGGTAAACAAGAGACCCAGTACTTC.

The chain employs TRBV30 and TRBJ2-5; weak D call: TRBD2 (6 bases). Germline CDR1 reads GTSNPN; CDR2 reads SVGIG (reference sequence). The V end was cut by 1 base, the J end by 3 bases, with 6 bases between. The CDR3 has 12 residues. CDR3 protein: CAWSASEETQYF. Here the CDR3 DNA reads TGTGCCTGGAGTGCTAGCGAAGAGACCCAGTACTTC.

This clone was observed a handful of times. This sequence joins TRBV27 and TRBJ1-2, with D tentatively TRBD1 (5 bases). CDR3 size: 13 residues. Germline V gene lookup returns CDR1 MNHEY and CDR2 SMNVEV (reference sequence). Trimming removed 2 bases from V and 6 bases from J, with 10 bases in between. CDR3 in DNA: TGTGCCAGCAGTTTACAGGGCAGCGATGGCTACACCTTC. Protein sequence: CASSLQGSDGYTF.

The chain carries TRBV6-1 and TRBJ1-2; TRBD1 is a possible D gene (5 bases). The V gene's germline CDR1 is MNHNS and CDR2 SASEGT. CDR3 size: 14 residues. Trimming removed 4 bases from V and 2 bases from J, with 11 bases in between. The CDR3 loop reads CASSGGQLNYGYTF. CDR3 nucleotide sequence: TGTGCCAGCAGTGGGGGCCAGCTAAACTATGGCTACACCTTC.

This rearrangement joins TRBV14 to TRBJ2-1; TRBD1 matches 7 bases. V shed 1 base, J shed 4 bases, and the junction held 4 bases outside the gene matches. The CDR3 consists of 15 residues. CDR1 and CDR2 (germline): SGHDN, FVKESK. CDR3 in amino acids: CASSQGGTVYNEQFF. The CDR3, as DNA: TGTGCCAGCAGCCAAGGGGGGACAGTTTACAATGAGCAGTTCTTC.

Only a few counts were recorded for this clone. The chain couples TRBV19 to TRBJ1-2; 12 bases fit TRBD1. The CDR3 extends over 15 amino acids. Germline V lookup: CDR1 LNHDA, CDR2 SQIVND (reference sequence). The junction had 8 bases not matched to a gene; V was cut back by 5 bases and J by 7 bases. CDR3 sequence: CASSLYRDRGLGYTF. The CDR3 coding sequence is TGTGCCAGTAGTCTATACCGGGACAGGGGGCTTGGCTACACCTTC. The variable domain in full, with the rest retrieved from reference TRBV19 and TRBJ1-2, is DGGITQSPKYLFRKEGQNVTLSCEQNLNHDAMYWYRQDPGQGLRLIYYSQIVNDFQKGDIAEGYSVSREKKESFPLTVTSAQKNPTAFYLCASSLYRDRGLGYTFGSGTRLTVV.

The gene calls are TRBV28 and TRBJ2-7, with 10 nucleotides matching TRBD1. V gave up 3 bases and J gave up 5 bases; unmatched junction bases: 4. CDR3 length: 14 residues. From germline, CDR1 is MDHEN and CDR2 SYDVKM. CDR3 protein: CASSLTGGYHEQYF. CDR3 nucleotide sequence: TGTGCCAGCAGTTTGACAGGGGGCTACCACGAGCAGTACTTC.